These 5 T cell receptor beta chains were all obtained from the same sample, sequenced in a study of blood T cell repertoires in COVID-19. TCRdb's copy holds only in-frame clones and misses some; the assay was immunoSEQ multiplex PCR. Of around 160,000 clones listed, over 80% are singletons. Sequenced: PBMCs or T cells enriched from blood (not recorded which). All receptors derive from a woman aged 45 to 65 who had been exposed to COVID-19.

The chain recombines TRBV7-9 with TRBJ1-4, with no clear D. V was clipped by 5 bases and J by 10 bases, with 11 bases between them. Germline-derived CDR1 and CDR2 are SEHNR and FQNEAQ (reference sequence). The CDR3 loop spans 12 amino acids. CDR3 in amino acids: CASSPKGGKLFF. Here the CDR3 DNA reads TGTGCCAGCAGCCCGAAAGGCGGAAAACTGTTTTTT.

The J gene is TRBJ1-5, the V gene TRBV3-1 (or the pseudogene TRBV3-2), with TRBD1 as a possible D gene (5 bases). Per the germline V gene, CDR1 is LGHDT and CDR2 is YNNKEL (reference sequence). The CDR3 is made up of 15 amino acids. Trimming cost V 0 bases and J 3 bases, with 9 bases left between them. CDR3 bases: TGTGCCAGCAGCCAAGAACCAGGGCCCAATCAGCCCCAGCATTTT. It encodes CASSQEPGPNQPQHF.

The rearrangement uses TRBV19 and TRBJ1-1; D remains ambiguous. V lost 4 bases, J lost 0 bases, and 9 bases lay in between. The CDR3 covers 14 residues. In germline, CDR1 is LNHDA, CDR2 SQIVND (reference sequence). The CDR3 DNA sequence: TGTGCCAGTAGTAGGCAGGAATTGAACACTGAAGCTTTCTTT. Its translation is CASSRQELNTEAFF.

The chain joins TRBV5-1 to TRBJ1-2; D unclear. The CDR3 has 13 residues. Trimming removed 3 bases from V and 8 bases from J, with 14 bases in between. The germline CDR1 and CDR2 sequences are SGHRS and YFSETQ. The CDR3 protein is CASSSAGSRGYTF. The CDR3 DNA reads TGCGCCAGCAGCTCCGCCGGGTCGAGGGGCTACACCTTC.

This clone was observed once. V and J are TRBV7-2 and TRBJ2-2, with 14 bases fitting TRBD2. Germline assignment: CDR1 SGHTA and CDR2 FQGNSA. Losses at the gene ends were 4 bases for V and 4 bases for J; bases not matched to a gene: 2. The length of the CDR3 is 16 residues. CDR3 DNA sequence: TGTGCCAGCAGCTCTGGACTAGCGGGAGGCACCGGGGAGCTGTTTTTT. Translating it yields CASSSGLAGGTGELFF.